The rows below give T cell receptor beta chains drawn from one sample of a study of T cells in Graves' hyperthyroidism and ophthalmopathy. TCRdb ran MiXCR on the multiplex PCR reads and lists one entry per CDR3 protein. Here the sample spans around 380,000 distinct CDR3 sequences, roughly 13% being singletons. Material: blood. Receptor source: a man younger than 40 with Graves' hyperthyroidism that later progressed to Graves' ophthalmopathy. CDR3s include the opening cysteine and the closing phenylalanine or tryptophan. The D gene is left open where the match is weak.

V gene	D gene	J gene	CDR3 protein
TRBV20-1	.	TRBJ2-1	CSASRDNIPLSAYNEQFF
TRBV10-2	.	TRBJ1-1	CASSESFKAEAFF
TRBV6-1	.	TRBJ1-1	CASSSQQLEAFF
TRBV7-9	.	TRBJ2-1	CASNWDGYSSYNEQFF
TRBV7-9	TRBD1	TRBJ1-6	CASSSDLGTGTSPLHF
TRBV7-8	TRBD2	TRBJ2-3	CASSLLRGGTDTQYF
TRBV3-1	.	TRBJ1-1	CASSLPGQKGTEAFF
TRBV27	TRBD1	TRBJ1-3	CASSPSPDRAGNTIYF
TRBV27	.	TRBJ1-1	CASSLLPMNTEAFF
TRBV28	.	TRBJ2-5	CASTEALQETQYF
TRBV20-1	TRBD1	TRBJ1-1	CSARDLGQTITYTEAFF
TRBV5-1	.	TRBJ1-1	CASSPEAGSQAEAFF
TRBV14	.	TRBJ1-6	CASSQVGGSSYNSPLHF
TRBV6-6	TRBD1	TRBJ2-2	CASSYSAGTGGTGELFF
TRBV6-1	.	TRBJ1-5	CASSVGTTRNQPQHF
TRBV6-5	TRBD1	TRBJ2-7	CASSYSRQGAYEQYF
TRBV27	TRBD1	TRBJ1-1	CASSLGTGGASEAFF
TRBV7-9	TRBD1	TRBJ1-1	CASSHPRDRMNTEAFF
TRBV12-3/TRBV12-4	TRBD1	TRBJ1-2	CASSMDRGLTVGYGYTF
TRBV11-2	.	TRBJ2-3	CASSSQSGSTDTQYF
TRBV28	.	TRBJ2-3	CASSAYPGGVTDTQYF
TRBV6-1	.	TRBJ1-3	CASSEWFGSGNTIYF
TRBV9	.	TRBJ1-2	CASSVASAENYGYTF
TRBV6-1	.	TRBJ1-3	CASSSTDGSGNTIYF
TRBV6-6	.	TRBJ1-3	CASSYPWATGNTIYF
TRBV2	.	TRBJ2-3	CASQRSNFGTDTQYF
TRBV5-1	.	TRBJ1-1	CASSSSGTARITEAFF
TRBV15	.	TRBJ1-1	CATSRDAGEAFF
TRBV7-7	.	TRBJ2-1	CASSLGQRNNEQFF
TRBV6-1	.	TRBJ1-2	CASSEAKGSSYGYTF
TRBV15	TRBD1	TRBJ2-1	CATRRGGSRNEQFF
TRBV29-1	TRBD2	TRBJ2-5	CSVRSRGGRETQYF
TRBV13	.	TRBJ1-2	CASSLGLGDGNYGYTF
TRBV5-5	.	TRBJ1-1	CASSMGPTEAFF
TRBV9	.	TRBJ1-3	CASSARDFSSGNTIYF
TRBV6-1	TRBD1	TRBJ2-7	CATGPSQRDRGTEQYF
TRBV18	TRBD1	TRBJ2-7	CASSPGTGRFYEQYF
TRBV9	.	TRBJ2-3	CASSVGLALPTDTQYF
TRBV11-2	.	TRBJ2-7	CASSLRGQLTHEQYF
TRBV4-1	.	TRBJ2-7	CASSQVLGSRRDLYEQYF
TRBV7-3	TRBD2	TRBJ2-5	CASSPGLGTSEETQYF
TRBV20-1	.	TRBJ1-5	CSASKGDYQPQHF
TRBV7-8	TRBD1	TRBJ1-5	CASSQTGFFQPQHF
TRBV2	.	TRBJ1-5	CASSELRGNQPQHF
TRBV10-3	.	TRBJ2-3	CAIGGESDTQYF
TRBV7-3	.	TRBJ2-5	CASSQVTPGETQYF
TRBV20-1	.	TRBJ1-3	CSALLDSGNTIYF
TRBV5-8	.	TRBJ1-2	CASSLAVVEGVWYGYTF
TRBV12-3/TRBV12-4	.	TRBJ1-1	CASSLGPSAEAFF
TRBV30	.	TRBJ1-2	CAWSPRTVTIYGYTF
TRBV20-1	.	TRBJ1-1	CSAPRQNTEAFF
TRBV6-1	TRBD1	TRBJ2-7	CVSSKSGTGVFEQYF
TRBV12-3/TRBV12-4	.	TRBJ2-1	CASIQGAYNEQFF
TRBV28	TRBD1	TRBJ1-5	CASRTGTGRVSNQPQHF
TRBV12-3/TRBV12-4	.	TRBJ2-1	CASSLEVGGGNEQFF
TRBV5-8	TRBD1	TRBJ1-2	CASSWGQENYGYTF
TRBV30	.	TRBJ1-4	CAWTSYRATNEKLFF
TRBV19	TRBD1	TRBJ2-7	CASSIHPGQGFEQYF
TRBV19	TRBD1	TRBJ1-1	CASRTGGLNTEAFF